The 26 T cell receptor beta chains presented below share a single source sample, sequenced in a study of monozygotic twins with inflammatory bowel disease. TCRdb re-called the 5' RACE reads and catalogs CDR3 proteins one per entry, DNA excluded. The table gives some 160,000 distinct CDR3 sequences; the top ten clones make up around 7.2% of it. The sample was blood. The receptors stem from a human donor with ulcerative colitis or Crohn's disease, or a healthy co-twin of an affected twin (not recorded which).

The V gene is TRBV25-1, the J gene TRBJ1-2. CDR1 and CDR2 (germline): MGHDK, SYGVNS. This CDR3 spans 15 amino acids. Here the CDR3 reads CASSTPGGGPYGYTF.

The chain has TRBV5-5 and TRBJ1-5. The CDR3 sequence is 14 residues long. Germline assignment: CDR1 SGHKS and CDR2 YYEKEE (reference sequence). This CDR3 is CASSLGLSDQPQHF.

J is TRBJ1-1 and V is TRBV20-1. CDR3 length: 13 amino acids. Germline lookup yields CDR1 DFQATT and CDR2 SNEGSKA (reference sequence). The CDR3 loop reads CSARDRVDTEAFF.

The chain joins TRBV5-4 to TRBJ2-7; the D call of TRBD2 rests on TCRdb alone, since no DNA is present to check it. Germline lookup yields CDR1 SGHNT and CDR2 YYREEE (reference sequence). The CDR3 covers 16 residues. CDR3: CASSPRLAGKSGEQYF. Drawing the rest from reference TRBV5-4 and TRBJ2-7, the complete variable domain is ETGVTQSPTHLIKTRGQQVTLRCSSQSGHNTVSWYQQALGQGPQFIFQYYREEENGRGNFPPRFSGLQFPNYSSELNVNALELDDSALYLCASSPRLAGKSGEQYFGPGTRLTVT.

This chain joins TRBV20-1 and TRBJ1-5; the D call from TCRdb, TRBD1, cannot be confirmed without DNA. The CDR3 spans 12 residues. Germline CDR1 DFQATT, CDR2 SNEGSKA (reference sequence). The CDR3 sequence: CSARQGAQPQHF.

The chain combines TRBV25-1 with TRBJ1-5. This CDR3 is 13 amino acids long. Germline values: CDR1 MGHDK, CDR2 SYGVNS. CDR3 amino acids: CASDDGYNQPQHF.

CDR3 sequence reads: CASSFRRTLLGNQPQHF. The V gene is TRBV5-8, the J gene TRBJ1-5. The CDR3 runs 17 residues. The V gene's germline CDR1 is SGHTS and CDR2 YDEGEE.

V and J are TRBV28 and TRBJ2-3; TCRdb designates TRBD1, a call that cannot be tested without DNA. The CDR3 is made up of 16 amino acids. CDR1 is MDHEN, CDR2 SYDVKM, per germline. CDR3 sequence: CASSLWTGGDTDTQYF.

The CDR3: CASSERRNTEAFF. The chain employs TRBV6-1 and TRBJ1-1. CDR1 and CDR2 from the germline V gene are MNHNS and SASEGT. CDR3 size: 13 residues.

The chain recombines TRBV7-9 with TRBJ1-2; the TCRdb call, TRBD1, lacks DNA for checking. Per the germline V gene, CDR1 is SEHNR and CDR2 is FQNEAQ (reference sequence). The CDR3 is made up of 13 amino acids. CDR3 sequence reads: CASSLVSRDGYTF.

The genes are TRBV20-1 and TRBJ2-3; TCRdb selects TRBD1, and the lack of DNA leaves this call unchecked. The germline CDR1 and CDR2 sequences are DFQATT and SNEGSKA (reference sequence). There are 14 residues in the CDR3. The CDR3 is CSARDPTRSDTQYF.

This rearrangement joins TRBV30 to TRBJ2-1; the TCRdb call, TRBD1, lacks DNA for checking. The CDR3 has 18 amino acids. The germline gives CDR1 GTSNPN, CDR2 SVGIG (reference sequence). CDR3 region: CAWSSEIPTVSSYNEQFF.

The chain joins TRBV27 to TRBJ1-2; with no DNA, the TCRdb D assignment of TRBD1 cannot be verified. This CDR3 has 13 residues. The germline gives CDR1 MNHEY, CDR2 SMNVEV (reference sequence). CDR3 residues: CASSPRDRDGYTF.

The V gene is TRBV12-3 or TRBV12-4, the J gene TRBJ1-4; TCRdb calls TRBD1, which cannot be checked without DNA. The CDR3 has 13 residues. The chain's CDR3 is CASSLGTVEKLFF.

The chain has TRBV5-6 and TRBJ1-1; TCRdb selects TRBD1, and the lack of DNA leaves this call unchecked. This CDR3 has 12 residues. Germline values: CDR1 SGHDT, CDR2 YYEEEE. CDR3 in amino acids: CASSDRIIEAFF.

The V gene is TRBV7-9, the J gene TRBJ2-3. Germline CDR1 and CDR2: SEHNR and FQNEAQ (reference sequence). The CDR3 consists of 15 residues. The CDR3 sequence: CASSLVLTGTDTQYF.

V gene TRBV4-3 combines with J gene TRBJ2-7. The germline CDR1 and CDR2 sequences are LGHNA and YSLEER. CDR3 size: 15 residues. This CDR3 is CASSQDDSPSYEQYF.

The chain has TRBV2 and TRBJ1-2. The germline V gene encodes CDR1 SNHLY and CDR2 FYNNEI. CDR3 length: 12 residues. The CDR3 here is CATTSRLYGYTF.

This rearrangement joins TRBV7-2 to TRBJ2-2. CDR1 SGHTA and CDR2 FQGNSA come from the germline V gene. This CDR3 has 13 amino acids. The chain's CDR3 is CASSQNRDGELFF.

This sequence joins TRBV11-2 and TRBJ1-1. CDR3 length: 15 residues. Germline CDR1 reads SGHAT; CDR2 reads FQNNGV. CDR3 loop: CASSFSTTRNTEAFF.

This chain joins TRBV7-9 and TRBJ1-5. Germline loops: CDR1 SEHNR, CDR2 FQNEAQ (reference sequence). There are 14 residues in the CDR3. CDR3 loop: CASSLGSPNQPQHF.

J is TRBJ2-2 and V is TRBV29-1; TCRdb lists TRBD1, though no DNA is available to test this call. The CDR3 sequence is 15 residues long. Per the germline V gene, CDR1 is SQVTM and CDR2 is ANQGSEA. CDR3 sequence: CSVYVGSTGAGELFF.

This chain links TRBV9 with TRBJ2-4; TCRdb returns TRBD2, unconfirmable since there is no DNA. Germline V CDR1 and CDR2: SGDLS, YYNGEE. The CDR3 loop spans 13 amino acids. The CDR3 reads CAGRGGFANIQYF.

The CDR3 sequence is CASSRTRDRNTEAFF. J is TRBJ1-1 and V is TRBV3-1; there is no DNA to check the TCRdb D call of TRBD1. The germline V gene has CDR1 LGHDT and CDR2 YNNKEL (reference sequence). The CDR3 length is 15 residues.

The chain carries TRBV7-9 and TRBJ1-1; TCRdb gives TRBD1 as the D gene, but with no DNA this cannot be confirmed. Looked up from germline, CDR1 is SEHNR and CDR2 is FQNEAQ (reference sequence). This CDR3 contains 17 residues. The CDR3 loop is CASRNTGTGGAGTEAFF.

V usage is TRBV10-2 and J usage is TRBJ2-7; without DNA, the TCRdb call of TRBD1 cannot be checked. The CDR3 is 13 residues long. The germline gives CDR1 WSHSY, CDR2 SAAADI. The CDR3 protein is CASRRDSAYEQYF.